These 12 T cell receptor beta chains were all obtained from the same sample, sequenced in a study of blood T cell repertoires in COVID-19. Repertoires were generated with immunoSEQ multiplex PCR, while TCRdb's copy carries only in-frame clones and drops some. The table has around 270,000 clones, 75% to 90% seen once. Sequenced sample: peripheral blood. These receptors were obtained from a middle-aged man with acute or convalescent COVID-19.

This chain joins TRBV12-3 or TRBV12-4 and TRBJ1-1; D might be TRBD1 (5 bases). The V gene lost 5 bases and the J gene lost 2 bases, with 9 bases spanning the gap. This CDR3 has 13 amino acids. In nucleotides, the CDR3 is TGTGCCAGCAGTCAGACAGCAAACACTGAAGCTTTCTTT. Protein product: CASSQTANTEAFF.

CDR3 sequence: CASSFSRGYTF. CDR3 DNA sequence: TGTGCCAGCAGCTTTAGCCGGGGCTACACCTTC. This rearrangement joins TRBV6-5 to TRBJ1-2; D gene ambiguous. CDR1 is MNHEY and CDR2 is SVGAGI in the germline V gene. V was pared by 6 bases and J by 8 bases, with 10 bases between. The CDR3 consists of 11 residues.

The chain is built from TRBV14 and TRBJ2-3, with 8 bases identical to TRBD2. V was clipped by 1 base and J by 3 bases; unmatched bases: 6. The CDR3 runs 16 residues. Germline V gives CDR1 SGHDN, CDR2 FVKESK. The CDR3, as DNA: TGTGCCAGCAGCCAAGGTTTTACTAGCGGAACAGATACGCAGTATTTT. This gives the protein CASSQGFTSGTDTQYF.

The J gene is TRBJ2-1, the V gene TRBV5-5; D ambiguous. Trimming removed 0 bases from V and 7 bases from J, with 8 bases in between. Per the germline V gene, CDR1 is SGHKS and CDR2 is YYEKEE (reference sequence). This CDR3 region has 13 residues. CDR3 nucleotide sequence: TGTGCCAGCAGCTTGGTCGCGGATAATGAGCAGTTCTTC. It yields the protein CASSLVADNEQFF.

The chain uses TRBV6-1 and TRBJ1-2; TRBD1 might be the D (6 bases). Between the trimmed V and J ends, which lost 3 bases and 4 bases, there was a span of 12 bases. Germline V gives CDR1 MNHNS, CDR2 SASEGT. The CDR3 extends over 14 amino acids. Here the CDR3 DNA reads TGTGCCAGCAGTGATTCACAGGGAATCTATGGCTACACCTTC. This codes for CASSDSQGIYGYTF.

The chain combines TRBV6-5 with TRBJ2-2; D perhaps matches TRBD1 (6 bases). Trimming shortened V by 11 bases and J by 5 bases, and 12 bases separated the two germline ends. Per germline, CDR1 MNHEY and CDR2 SVGAGI. The CDR3 is made up of 12 amino acids. The CDR3 here is CAAQGYTGELFF. The CDR3 DNA reads as TGTGCCGCACAGGGTTATACCGGGGAGCTGTTTTTT.

The chain combines TRBV2 with TRBJ1-5; no clear D gene. CDR1 is SNHLY, CDR2 FYNNEI, per germline. CDR3 length equals 14 residues. Trimming took off 4 bases at V and 5 bases at J, with 12 bases between the two ends. In DNA, the CDR3 is TGTGCCAGCAGTGTAGAACTGACTTATCAGCCCCAGCATTTT. It yields the protein CASSVELTYQPQHF.

The chain joins TRBV5-1 to TRBJ2-3; TRBD2 agrees at 9 bases. In germline, CDR1 is SGHRS, CDR2 YFSETQ. With V trimmed by 3 bases and J by 9 bases, 8 bases remained unmatched. The CDR3 extends over 14 amino acids. The CDR3 DNA is TGCGCCAGCAGCTATTCATTAGCGGGGGCGACGCAGTATTTT. Residues: CASSYSLAGATQYF.

This chain uses TRBV29-1 with TRBJ2-7; 8 bases match TRBD2. V was pared by 4 bases and J by 5 bases, with 4 bases of the junction left unmatched. Germline V lookup: CDR1 SQVTM, CDR2 ANQGSEA. The CDR3 contains 12 residues. The CDR3 here is CSVVRGGDEQYF. The CDR3 DNA reads TGCAGCGTTGTTCGGGGGGGCGACGAGCAGTACTTC.

This rearrangement joins TRBV5-1 to TRBJ1-4; the match to TRBD1 covers 7 bases. V was pared by 7 bases and J by 0 bases, with 6 bases of the junction left unmatched. Germline V gives CDR1 SGHRS, CDR2 YFSETQ. The CDR3 has 15 residues. CDR3 bases: TGCGCCAGCCGGGGACAGCCCGCAACTAATGAAAAACTGTTTTTT. Translation: CASRGQPATNEKLFF.

V usage is TRBV19 and J usage is TRBJ1-5; D gene uncertain. CDR1 is LNHDA and CDR2 is SQIVND in the germline V gene (reference sequence). Trimming removed 3 bases from V and 2 bases from J, with 11 bases in between. This CDR3 is 15 amino acids long. This CDR3 reads CASSMEGLGNQPQHF. The CDR3 nucleotides read TGTGCCAGTAGTATGGAGGGCTTGGGCAATCAGCCCCAGCATTTT.

The V call is TRBV5-1, the J call TRBJ2-7; D gene ambiguous. The germline gives CDR1 SGHRS, CDR2 YFSETQ. Trimming removed 0 bases from V and 3 bases from J, with 13 bases in between. This CDR3 has 15 amino acids. This CDR3 is CASSLASLTSYEQYF. CDR3 DNA sequence: TGCGCCAGCAGCTTGGCATCCTTAACCAGCTACGAGCAGTACTTC.